This note documents a single TCR beta chain sequence. Its target is not known. Time point specified: blood 2 weeks post-SBRT. Treatment meaning: 15 Gy SBRT to primary tumor, nephrectomy 4 weeks later. The record originates from a study of radiation and T cells in renal cell carcinoma. Study-wide findings and caveats: Top tumor clonotypes rose in blood 2 weeks post-radiation, then contracted. No pretreatment tumor biopsies were available for baseline clonotypes.

Generated by immunoSEQ multiplex PCR, the TCRdb table keeps only in-frame clones and is missing some. The sample holds some 120,000 clones, around 80% seen once. This material consisted of blood, taken from a patient whose treatment included radiotherapy and nephrectomy. The TCR comes from a man between 45 and 60 years old with renal cell carcinoma.

The CDR3 here is CASQLNGQGAETQYF. The CDR3 nucleotides are TGCGCCAGCCAACTAAACGGACAGGGGGCAGAGACCCAGTACTTC. The V and J genes are TRBV5-1 and TRBJ2-5, with 11 nucleotides matching TRBD1. The CDR3 loop spans 15 amino acids. V dropped 7 bases and J dropped 4; count of bases not matched to a gene: 9. In germline, CDR1 is SGHRS, CDR2 YFSETQ.